Below are 13 T cell receptor beta chains sequenced from a single sample in a study of blood T cell repertoires in COVID-19. Assay used: immunoSEQ multiplex PCR; TCRdb lists only in-frame clones, some missing. This sample has 150,000 to 180,000 clones, with about 83% found just once. Material for sequencing was peripheral blood. The receptors were sampled from a woman aged 55-70 years with COVID-19, enrolled during active disease.

This clone was seen a single time. The chain employs TRBV11-2 and TRBJ1-2, with TRBD1 identical over 8 bases. This CDR3 region has 16 residues. Germline V gene lookup returns CDR1 SGHAT and CDR2 FQNNGV. V shed 5 bases and J 4 bases; nucleotides not matched to a gene: 12. The CDR3 sequence: CASSLLGTGGSYGYTF. The CDR3 nucleotides read TGTGCCAGCAGCCTTCTCGGGACAGGAGGGAGCTATGGCTACACCTTC.

The V gene is TRBV6-2 or TRBV6-3, the J gene TRBJ2-7, with 7 bases aligning to TRBD1. The CDR3 is 15 amino acids. J gave up 3 bases and V 6 bases, and 11 bases lay outside the gene matches. The V gene's germline CDR1 is MNHEY and CDR2 SVGEGT. CDR3 region: CASSRQGRTLYEQYV. The CDR3 DNA sequence: TGTGCCAGCAGCAGACAGGGTCGGACACTCTACGAGCAGTACGTC.

The chain couples TRBV5-1 to TRBJ2-1; 9 bases agree with TRBD1. V shed 0 bases and J 8 bases; nucleotides not matched to a gene: 3. CDR3 length equals 14 residues. Germline V gene data show CDR1 as SGHRS and CDR2 as YFSETQ. In DNA form, the CDR3 reads TGCGCCAGCAGCTTGGGCGACAGGGGGGATGAGCAGTTCTTC. Translating gives CASSLGDRGDEQFF.

J is TRBJ2-7 and V is TRBV7-8, with a weak D call TRBD2 (7 bases). V was trimmed by 3 bases and J by 4 bases, leaving 13 bases between them. The CDR3 is 14 residues long. Germline assignment: CDR1 SGHVS and CDR2 FQNEAQ. CDR3 residues: CASSLGGAAYEQYV. CDR3 nucleotides: TGTGCCAGCAGCTTGGGGGGGGCGGCTTACGAGCAGTACGTC.

The chain links TRBV6-1 to TRBJ2-3; 8 positions match TRBD2. CDR1 is MNHNS and CDR2 is SASEGT in the germline V gene. This CDR3 is built from 16 residues. J lost 2 bases, V lost 4 bases, and 8 bases had no gene match. The CDR3 DNA sequence: TGTGCCAGCAGTGTTACTAGCGGAAGCCTCACAGATACGCAGTATTTT. This encodes CASSVTSGSLTDTQYF.

This chain connects TRBV2 to TRBJ1-2; TRBD1 matches at 9 bases. The V segment lost 5 bases and the J segment 2 bases; nucleotides outside the gene matches: 3. CDR3 length: 14 residues. The germline gives CDR1 SNHLY, CDR2 FYNNEI. CDR3 sequence reads: CASSSGTGNYGYTF. The CDR3 nucleotides read TGTGCCAGCAGTTCCGGGACAGGGAACTATGGCTACACCTTC.

The V call is TRBV27, the J call TRBJ2-3, with 14 bases lining up with TRBD2. The germline V gene has CDR1 MNHEY and CDR2 SMNVEV (reference sequence). Trimming took 2 bases from V and 0 from J; bases not matched to a gene: 10. The CDR3 totals 20 residues. The CDR3 sequence is CASSLKGLAGVGGSTDTQYF. Written as DNA, the CDR3 is TGTGCCAGCAGTTTAAAGGGACTAGCGGGAGTTGGAGGCAGCACAGATACGCAGTATTTT.

The genes are TRBV18 and TRBJ1-2; D gene unclear. CDR1 KGHSH and CDR2 LQKENI come from the germline V gene. CDR3 length: 14 amino acids. Trimming removed 4 bases at V and 7 bases at J, with 16 bases between. The CDR3 here is CASSHRVAERGYTF. In DNA form, the CDR3 reads TGTGCCAGCTCACACCGGGTCGCCGAACGTGGCTACACCTTC.

The V call is TRBV12-5, the J call TRBJ2-3, with 9 bases fitting TRBD2. The V and J ends lost 0 bases and 2 bases, in that order; junction bases with no gene match: 9. CDR3 size: 18 residues. In germline, CDR1 is LGHNT, CDR2 FRNRAP. CDR3 residues: CASGLVQGGRANTDTQYF. CDR3 nucleotide sequence: TGTGCTAGTGGTTTGGTACAAGGCGGGAGGGCCAACACAGATACGCAGTATTTT.

This chain joins TRBV9 and TRBJ2-3; weak D call: TRBD1 (5 bases). Trimming stripped 6 bases from V and 0 bases from J, with 8 bases between. The CDR3 spans 13 residues. Germline CDR1 SGDLS, CDR2 YYNGEE. The CDR3 sequence: CASTRGSTDTQYF. CDR3 sequence (DNA): TGTGCCAGCACAAGGGGTAGCACAGATACGCAGTATTTT.

The rearrangement links TRBV6-5 to TRBJ1-2; 7 bases are a match to TRBD1. Germline CDR1 MNHEY, CDR2 SVGAGI. Trimming at V came to 5 bases and at J to 6 bases, leaving 3 bases not matched to a gene. This CDR3 contains 12 residues. CDR3 DNA sequence: TGTGCCAGCAGTAAGGGGGCCAATGGCTACACCTTC. Encoded protein: CASSKGANGYTF.

J is TRBJ2-2 and V is TRBV2; the match to TRBD1 covers 7 bases. V shed 10 bases and J 1 base; nucleotides not matched to a gene: 9. Looked up from germline, CDR1 is SNHLY and CDR2 is FYNNEI. This CDR3 is 15 amino acids long. CDR3 nucleotide sequence: TGTGCCACCAGCCTGGACAGGATGAACACCGGGGAGCTGTTTTTT. Translating it yields CATSLDRMNTGELFF.

The chain combines TRBV9 with TRBJ1-2, with TRBD1 matching 8 bases. This CDR3 is 14 amino acids long. V shed 0 bases, J shed 8 bases, and the junction held 6 bases outside the gene matches. The germline gives CDR1 SGDLS, CDR2 YYNGEE. The CDR3, as DNA: TGTGCCAGCAGCGTAGACAGGGGGATTTTCGGCTACACCTTC. Translated, it gives CASSVDRGIFGYTF.